These 15 T cell receptor beta chains were sequenced from one sample in a study of patients and donors after allogeneic stem cell transplantation. TCRdb analysed the RT-PCR reads with MiXCR anew, one entry per CDR3 protein. The sample holds a few hundred thousand distinct CDR3 sequences, 35% to 45% seen once. Sequencing was performed on blood, either unsorted or a sorted T cell fraction (not recorded which). These receptors originate from a human donor who was either an allogeneic HSCT recipient or a stem cell or donor lymphocyte infusion donor (not recorded which). It is not recorded whose cells these are; they may come from a transplant donor.

This clonotype was found a few times. The chain carries TRBV15 and TRBJ1-1, with D unclear. The V end lost 0 bases, the J end lost 1 base, and 9 bases lay between the germline ends. CDR3 length: 15 amino acids. Germline values: CDR1 LNHNV, CDR2 YYDKDF (reference sequence). The CDR3 DNA is TGTGCCACCAGCAGAGATGTGCTCCAGAACACTGAAGCTTTCTTT. Amino acid sequence: CATSRDVLQNTEAFF.

Only one count was recorded for this clonotype. The chain couples TRBV7-6 to TRBJ2-1; 7 bases are a match to TRBD2. The junction had 10 bases not matched to a gene; V was cut back by 5 bases and J by 0 bases. The V gene's germline CDR1 is SGHVS and CDR2 FNYEAQ. This CDR3 region has 17 residues. This CDR3 is CASSRLRGGSSYNEQFF. The CDR3 DNA sequence: TGTGCCAGCAGCCGCCTTAGGGGAGGGAGCTCCTACAATGAGCAGTTCTTC.

This clonotype occurred a few times. The chain carries TRBV30 and TRBJ2-6; either TRBD1 or TRBD2 may fit D (6 bases each). V dropped 2 bases and J dropped 3 bases, with 14 bases sitting between them. CDR3 length: 16 residues. The germline V gene encodes CDR1 GTSNPN and CDR2 SVGIG (reference sequence). The CDR3 protein is CAWSRMGGFGANVLTF. CDR3 nucleotide sequence: TGTGCCTGGAGTAGGATGGGGGGCTTTGGGGCCAACGTCCTGACTTTC.

The rearrangement links TRBV5-1 to TRBJ1-6, with 8 bases aligning to TRBD1. Trimming at V came to 3 bases and at J to 6 bases, leaving 11 bases not matched to a gene. CDR1 and CDR2 from the germline V gene are SGHRS and YFSETQ. There are 17 residues in the CDR3. The CDR3 DNA reads TGCGCCAGCAGCTGGTCTTGGACAGGGCCGGGTAATTCACCCCTCCACTTT. It yields the protein CASSWSWTGPGNSPLHF.

This chain links TRBV6-6 with TRBJ2-7; TRBD1 is a possible D gene (6 bases). CDR1 MNHNY and CDR2 SVGAGI come from the germline V gene (reference sequence). The CDR3 consists of 15 residues. V gave up 0 bases and J gave up 0 bases, with 9 bases separating them. The CDR3 DNA follows: TGTGCCAGCAGTTACTCCGGACAGAGCTCCTACGAGCAGTACTTC. Its protein is CASSYSGQSSYEQYF.

This clonotype was counted a few times. The chain uses TRBV20-1 and TRBJ1-1; D perhaps matches TRBD1 (6 bases). The germline V gene has CDR1 DFQATT and CDR2 SNEGSKA (reference sequence). The CDR3 length is 14 residues. V lost 6 bases and J lost 0, with 14 bases in between. The CDR3 reads CSARRGNMNTEAFF. The CDR3 coding sequence is TGCAGTGCCCGGAGGGGGAACATGAACACTGAAGCTTTCTTT.

The chain is built from TRBV9 and TRBJ1-6; D gene ambiguous. Germline V lookup: CDR1 SGDLS, CDR2 YYNGEE. Trimming cost V 0 bases and J 0 bases, with 7 bases left between them. This CDR3 region has 16 residues. CDR3 protein: CASSVGPSSYNSPLHF. CDR3 coding DNA: TGTGCCAGCAGCGTAGGCCCAAGCTCCTATAATTCACCCCTCCACTTT.

The chain joins TRBV5-1 to TRBJ1-2; the match to TRBD1 covers 10 bases. Trimming cost V 2 bases and J 4 bases; bases outside gene matches: 5. The CDR3 is 15 amino acids. CDR1 is SGHRS and CDR2 is YFSETQ in the germline V gene. The CDR3 region is CASSFRTGGTYGYTF. The CDR3 DNA reads TGCGCCAGCAGCTTTAGGACAGGGGGTACCTATGGCTACACCTTC.

This clonotype was recorded only once. The chain links TRBV12-3 or TRBV12-4 to TRBJ1-1, with D tentatively TRBD1 (6 bases). With 3 bases removed from V and 5 bases from J, the gap between germline ends came to 13 bases. The CDR3 has 14 residues. The CDR3 nucleotides are TGTGCCAGCAGTTTCTACAGGGCGGGAACTGAAGCTTTCTTT. Amino acid sequence: CASSFYRAGTEAFF.

This clonotype came up a few times. The chain combines TRBV4-1 with TRBJ1-1, with a possible D match to TRBD1 (6 bases). Germline V gives CDR1 MGHRA, CDR2 YSYEKL. The ends were cut back, 2 bases at V and 3 bases at J, with 10 bases in the middle. This CDR3 comprises 14 residues. The CDR3 nucleotides are TGCGCCAGCAGCCAAAGACAGGTGTACACTGAAGCTTTCTTT. Amino acid sequence: CASSQRQVYTEAFF.

This clonotype was recorded once. V usage is TRBV6-6 and J usage is TRBJ1-2; D not certain. Germline CDR1 reads MNHNY; CDR2 reads SVGAGI (reference sequence). The CDR3 extends over 11 amino acids. V lost 8 bases, J lost 2 bases, and 6 bases lay in between. CDR3 in amino acids: CASLENYGYTF. CDR3 DNA sequence: TGTGCCAGCCTAGAGAACTATGGCTACACCTTC.

This chain joins TRBV20-1 and TRBJ1-5, with 8 bases lining up with TRBD1. V shed 2 bases and J 7 bases; nucleotides not matched to a gene: 4. The CDR3 loop spans 13 amino acids. Germline V gene lookup returns CDR1 DFQATT and CDR2 SNEGSKA (reference sequence). CDR3 in amino acids: CSARQGAKQPQHF. CDR3 nucleotide sequence: TGCAGTGCTAGACAGGGGGCTAAACAGCCCCAGCATTTT.

The rearrangement joins TRBV2 to TRBJ2-1; tentatively, D is TRBD1 (6 bases). Between the trimmed V and J ends, which lost 6 bases and 5 bases, there was a span of 11 bases. CDR1 and CDR2 (germline): SNHLY, FYNNEI. This CDR3 is built from 13 residues. The CDR3 reads CASRAEGDNEQFF. CDR3 DNA sequence: TGTGCCAGCAGGGCCGAGGGGGACAATGAGCAGTTCTTC.

The chain is built from TRBV5-5 and TRBJ1-1; unclear D gene. Looked up from germline, CDR1 is SGHKS and CDR2 is YYEKEE (reference sequence). The CDR3 covers 12 residues. Trimming removed 6 bases from V and 4 bases from J, with 10 bases in between. As DNA, the CDR3 is TGTGCCAGCACTCGGTTCGGCACTGAAGCTTTCTTT. Its translation is CASTRFGTEAFF.

The rearrangement links TRBV9 to TRBJ2-2; D uncertain. The CDR3 spans 14 residues. The V and J ends lost 0 bases and 0 bases respectively, with 3 bases between them. In germline, CDR1 is SGDLS, CDR2 YYNGEE. The CDR3 here is CASSVVTNTGELFF. The CDR3 nucleotides read TGTGCCAGCAGCGTAGTAACGAACACCGGGGAGCTGTTTTTT.